These T cell receptor beta chains were read from a single sample in a study of cytomegalovirus exposure and HLA in healthy donors. TCRdb's table, derived via immunoSEQ multiplex PCR, lists solely in-frame clones and lacks some. The data contain about 89,000 clones, about 68% of them seen just once; the ten biggest clones take up roughly 2.5%. The sequencing input was PBMCs. The receptors stem from a human donor in good health. CDR3s include the opening cysteine and the closing phenylalanine or tryptophan. Each record gives: J gene, D gene, V gene, CDR3 protein. A D gene is named only where the DNA matches it firmly.

TRBJ1-1,-,TRBV5-1,CASLPGDWNTEAFF
TRBJ1-3,-,TRBV11-3,CASSRADIGGSGNTIYF
TRBJ2-1,TRBD2,TRBV11-3,CASSLVGGGAGEQFF
TRBJ1-4,TRBD1,TRBV9,CASSVVGTGYEKLFF
TRBJ1-1,-,TRBV6-5,CASSYVQDTEAFF
TRBJ1-2,TRBD1,TRBV6-1,CATTLGQGFTYGYTF
TRBJ2-7,TRBD1,TRBV4-3,CASSPDRGNYEQYF
TRBJ2-5,TRBD1,TRBV28,CASSRTGATQETQYF
TRBJ2-5,-,TRBV5-5,CASTSTGILETQYF
TRBJ2-7,TRBD1,TRBV18,CASSPGTVYEQYF
TRBJ2-7,TRBD1,TRBV9,CASSATGGNYEQYF
TRBJ2-1,-,TRBV20-1,CSANQGGEQFF
TRBJ1-2,-,TRBV29-1,CSVGETGQYTF
TRBJ2-7,TRBD1,TRBV6-6,CASSSKTGGYEQYF
TRBJ1-2,TRBD1,TRBV7-3,CASSLNQGQGQYTF
TRBJ1-4,TRBD1,TRBV5-5,CASTKTPGTGGEKLFF
-,-,TRBV7-2,CASSLGPREQYF
TRBJ1-1,TRBD1,TRBV7-9,CASRQDRGQNTEAFF
TRBJ1-1,-,TRBV7-6,CASSLGGGGDTEAFF
TRBJ2-2,TRBD1,TRBV4-1,CAVSGTGSTGELFF
TRBJ2-7,TRBD1,TRBV18,CASSPRTGSTYEQYF
TRBJ1-1,-,TRBV11-3,CASSPTLTGTEAFF
TRBJ1-2,-,TRBV11-2,CASSLAGTMNYGYTF
TRBJ2-5,TRBD2,TRBV6-5,CASSYRSGGDQETQYF
TRBJ2-1,-,TRBV7-3,CASSSLTGYNEQFF
TRBJ1-2,-,TRBV9,CASSAEGYSNYGYTF
TRBJ2-7,-,TRBV7-2,CASSPSPSILSYEQYF
TRBJ2-7,TRBD1,TRBV5-5,CASSTPGQDYEQYF
TRBJ2-3,-,TRBV6-1,CASEGFYETDTQYF
TRBJ2-3,TRBD1,TRBV5-1,CASTIGQGEGTQYF
TRBJ2-1,-,TRBV13,CASSLLGGNNEQFF
TRBJ2-1,TRBD1,TRBV5-1,CASSQTTGDNEQFF